The present T cell receptor (beta chain) was sequenced within a study of T cell clonotyping in hematopoietic cell transplantation. Profiling relied on immunoSEQ multiplex PCR, and the TCRdb table lists in-frame clones only, not all of them. The table includes thousands of clones, 65% to 85% detected once. As to time point: recipient sample about 28 days before transplant, after cytoreduction. Germline CDR1 GTSNPN, CDR2 SVGIG (reference sequence). V was cut by 0 bases and J by 5 bases, with 12 bases left in between. The CDR3 has 14 amino acids. This specimen was peripheral blood mononuclear cells, taken before stem cell transplant. V is TRBV30 and J is TRBJ2-3; unclear D gene. The receptor was isolated from a man aged 60-69 years with acute myeloid leukemia. Some clones in this sample may be carry-over from other donors' samples. The CDR3 loop reads CAWSVFTWKDTQYF. The CDR3 DNA is TGTGCCTGGAGTGTATTTACCTGGAAAGATACGCAGTATTTT.